This T cell receptor (beta chain) was profiled in a study of tumour-infiltrating T cells in Burkitt lymphoma. Study-wide context: Overall and progression-free survival were predicted by productive clonality.

The CDR3 runs 15 residues. V lost 0 bases and J 6 bases, leaving 14 bases between the germline ends. Germline V lookup: CDR1 SGHRS, CDR2 YFSETQ. Method: immunoSEQ multiplex PCR; TCRdb's copy keeps in-frame clones and lacks some. The sample carries 13,000 to 15,000 clones, more than 60% recorded once. This sequence was found in a human donor with diffuse large B-cell lymphoma. Sequences were obtained from tumor tissue. This rearrangement joins TRBV5-1 to TRBJ2-3, with D possibly being TRBD2 (5 bases). The DNA of the CDR3 is TGCGCCAGCAGCTTGGCAAGAGGGTTCGGGGATACGCAGTATTTT. It encodes CASSLARGFGDTQYF.